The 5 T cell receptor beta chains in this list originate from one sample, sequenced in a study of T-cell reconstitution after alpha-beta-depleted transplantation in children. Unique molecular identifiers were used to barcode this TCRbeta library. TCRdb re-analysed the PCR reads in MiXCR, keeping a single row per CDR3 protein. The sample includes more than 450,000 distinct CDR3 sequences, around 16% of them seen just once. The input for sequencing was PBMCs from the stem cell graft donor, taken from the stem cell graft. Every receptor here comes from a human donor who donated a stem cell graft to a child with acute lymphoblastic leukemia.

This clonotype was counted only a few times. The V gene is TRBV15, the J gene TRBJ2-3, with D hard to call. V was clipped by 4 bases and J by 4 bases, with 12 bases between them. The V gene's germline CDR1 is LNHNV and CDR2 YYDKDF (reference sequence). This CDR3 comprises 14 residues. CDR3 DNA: TGTGCCACCAGCAACCCGACAATACCAGATACGCAGTATTTT. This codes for CATSNPTIPDTQYF.

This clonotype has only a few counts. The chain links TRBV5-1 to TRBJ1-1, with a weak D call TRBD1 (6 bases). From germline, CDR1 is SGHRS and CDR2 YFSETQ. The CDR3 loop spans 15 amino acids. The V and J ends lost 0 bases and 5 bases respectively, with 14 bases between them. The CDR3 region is CASSLEAGAITEAFF. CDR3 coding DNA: TGCGCCAGCAGCTTGGAGGCAGGGGCGATAACTGAAGCTTTCTTT.

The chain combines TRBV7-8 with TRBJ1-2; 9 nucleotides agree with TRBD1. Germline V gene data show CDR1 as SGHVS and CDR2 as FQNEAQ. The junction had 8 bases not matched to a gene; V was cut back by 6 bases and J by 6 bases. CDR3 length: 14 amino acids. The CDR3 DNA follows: TGTGCCAGCAGTTCCGGACAGGGGAGGGATGGCTACACCTTC. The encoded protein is CASSSGQGRDGYTF.

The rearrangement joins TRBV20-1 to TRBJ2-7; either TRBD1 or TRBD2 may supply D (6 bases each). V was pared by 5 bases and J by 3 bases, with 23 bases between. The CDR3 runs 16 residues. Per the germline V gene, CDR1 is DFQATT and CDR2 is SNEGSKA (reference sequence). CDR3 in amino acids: CSADFLGIRGLYEQYF. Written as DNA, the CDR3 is TGCAGTGCTGATTTTTTGGGGATCAGGGGACTCTACGAGCAGTACTTC.

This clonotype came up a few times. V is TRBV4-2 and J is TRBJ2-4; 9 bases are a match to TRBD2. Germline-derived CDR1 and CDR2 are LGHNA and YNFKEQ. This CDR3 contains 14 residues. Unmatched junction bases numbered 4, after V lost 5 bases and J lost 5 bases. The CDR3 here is CASSVGGRENIQYF. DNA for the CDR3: TGTGCCAGCAGCGTCGGCGGGAGGGAAAACATTCAGTACTTC.